The present T cell receptor (beta chain) was sequenced within a study of OX40 agonist ivuxolimab in advanced cancers. Turning to the overall study: Ivuxolimab was an agonistic, fully human IgG2 monoclonal antibody directed against OX40 (CD134), a costimulatory receptor. Intravenous ivuxolimab was administered to patients every 2 weeks at six dose levels: 0.01, 0.1, 0.3, 1.5, 3 and 10 mg/kg. The paper reports the monotherapy dose-escalation portion (N = 52 patients) of the phase I ivuxolimab trial. Of the roughly 51 dose-escalation patients, hepatocellular carcinoma was present in 19, melanoma in about 15, renal cell carcinoma in 9 and head and neck cancer in 9. Three dose-escalation patients achieved partial responses, one with hepatocellular carcinoma and two with cutaneous melanoma. Patients were allowed to have had prior anti-PD-1, anti-PD-L1 or anti-CTLA-4 therapy, and around 40% of the dose-escalation patients had previously received checkpoint inhibitors. Peripheral TCRbeta sequencing aimed to test whether ivuxolimab altered TCR sequence diversity and caused clonal T-cell expansion. In the dose-escalation cohort, nearly 85% of patients were male, and the mean age was roughly 60 years with a range of about 20 to 80.

Genomic DNA was isolated from the sorted cells so that the TCRbeta CDR3 region could be sequenced. The immunoSEQ Assay was used to sequence the TCRbeta CDR3 regions. Drawn from immuneACCESS, this table holds only the in-frame rearrangements with V and J called that TCRdb kept. Clones are partly lost; checked studies trace under half to an unresolved V gene and leave the rest unexplained. Here the sample has 70,000 to 95,000 clones; just over 85% occur a single time. 0.75% to 0.9% of the sample is held by the ten biggest clonotypes. From the germline V gene, CDR1 is SGHAT and CDR2 is FQNNGV. Including cysteine and phenylalanine, the CDR3 has 14 amino acids. The retained sequence is limited to the CDR3, 42 bases, with the frame set at the first base. From V the trimming removes 4 bases and from J it removes 4 bases, while the gene matches leave 5 bases of the junction unaccounted for. The trial excluded patients who had a history of autoimmune disease or were on systemic immunosuppression. Peripheral blood for TCR sequencing was collected from all dose cohorts at baseline, on cycle 4 day 1, and on cycle 7 day 1. Samples were obtained from an open-label, multicenter, first-in-human phase I dose-escalation trial of ivuxolimab. Adults with locally advanced or metastatic melanoma, renal cell, hepatocellular, or head and neck squamous cell carcinoma were enrolled in the trial. Before TCR sequencing, CD4+ and CD8+ T cells were separately sorted from peripheral blood.

A note on this clone: It lacks a known antigen. Per-nucleotide qualities are absent, and no much larger clonotype sits a single base away.

The study at large found these results: After ivuxolimab, more expanded clones were found on average in CD8+ T cells than in CD4+ T cells. Low levels of normalized T-cell clonal expansion were also seen in some nonresponding patients. At doses of 0.1 to 3.0 mg/kg, clonal expansion of both CD4+ and CD8+ blood T cells was observed from baseline to week 6. In the 0.1-3.0 mg/kg groups, partial responders had among the lowest normalized peripheral clonal expansion, particularly in CD8+ T cells. Which antigens the clonally expanded peripheral T cells were specific for was not determined.

The chain couples TRBV11-2 to TRBJ2-5, and TRBD1 matches 8 of the central bases. The sample in question was CD4+ or CD8+ T cells sorted from blood, obtained in a trial of the OX40 agonist ivuxolimab. This TCR came from an adult with an advanced solid tumor such as melanoma, head and neck, liver or kidney cancer. This receptor has the CDR3 CASSYDRGRETQYF. The nucleotide sequence reads TGTGCCAGCAGCTACGACAGGGGAAGAGAGACCCAGTACTTC. With all but the CDR3 taken from the reference TRBV11-2 and TRBJ2-5 genes, the full variable domain is: EAGVAQSPRYKIIEKRQSVAFWCNPISGHATLYWYQQILGQGPKLLIQFQNNGVVDDSQLPKDRFSAERLKGVDSTLKIQPAKLEDSAVYLCASSYDRGRETQYFGPGTRLLVL.